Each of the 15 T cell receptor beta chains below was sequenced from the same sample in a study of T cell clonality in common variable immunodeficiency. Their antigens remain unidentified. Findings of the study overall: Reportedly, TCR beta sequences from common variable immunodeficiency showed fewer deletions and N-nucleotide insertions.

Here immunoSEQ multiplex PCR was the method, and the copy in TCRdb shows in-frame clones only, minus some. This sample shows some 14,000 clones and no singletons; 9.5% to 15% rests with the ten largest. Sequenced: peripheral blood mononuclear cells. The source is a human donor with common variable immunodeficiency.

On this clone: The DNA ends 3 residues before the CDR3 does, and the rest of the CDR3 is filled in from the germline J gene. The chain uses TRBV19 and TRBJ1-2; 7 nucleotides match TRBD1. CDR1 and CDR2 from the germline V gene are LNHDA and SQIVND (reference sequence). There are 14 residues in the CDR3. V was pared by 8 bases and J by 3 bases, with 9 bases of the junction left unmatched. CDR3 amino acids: CASAYAGGDYGYTF. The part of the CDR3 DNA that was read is TGTGCCAGTGCGTACGCAGGGGGTGACTATGGC.

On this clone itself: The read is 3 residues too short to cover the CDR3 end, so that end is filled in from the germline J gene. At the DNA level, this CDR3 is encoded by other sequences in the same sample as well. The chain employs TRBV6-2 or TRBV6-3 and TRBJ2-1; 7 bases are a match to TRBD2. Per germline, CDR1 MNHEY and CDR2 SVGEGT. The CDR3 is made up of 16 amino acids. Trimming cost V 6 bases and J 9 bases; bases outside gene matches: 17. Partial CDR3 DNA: TGTGCCAGCAGACCCGGGACGAGCGGGGACGTCGGTGAG. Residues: CASRPGTSGDVGE. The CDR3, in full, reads CASRPGTSGDVGEQFF.

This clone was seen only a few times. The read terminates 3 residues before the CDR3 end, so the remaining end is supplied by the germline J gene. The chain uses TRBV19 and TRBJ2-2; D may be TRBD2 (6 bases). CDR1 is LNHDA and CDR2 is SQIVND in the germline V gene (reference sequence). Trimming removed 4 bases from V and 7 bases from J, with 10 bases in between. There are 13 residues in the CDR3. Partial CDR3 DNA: TGTGCCAGTAGTACAACTAGCTTCGGGGAG. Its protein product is CASSTTSFGE. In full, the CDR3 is CASSTTSFGELFF.

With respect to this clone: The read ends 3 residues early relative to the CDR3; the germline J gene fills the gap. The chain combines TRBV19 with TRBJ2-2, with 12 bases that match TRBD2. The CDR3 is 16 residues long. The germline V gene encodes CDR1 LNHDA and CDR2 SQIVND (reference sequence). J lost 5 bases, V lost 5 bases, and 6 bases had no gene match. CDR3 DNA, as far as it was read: TGTGCCAGTAGTGAAGAGACTAGCGGGAGAACCGGGGAG. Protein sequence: CASSEETSGRTGE. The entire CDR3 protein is CASSEETSGRTGELFF.

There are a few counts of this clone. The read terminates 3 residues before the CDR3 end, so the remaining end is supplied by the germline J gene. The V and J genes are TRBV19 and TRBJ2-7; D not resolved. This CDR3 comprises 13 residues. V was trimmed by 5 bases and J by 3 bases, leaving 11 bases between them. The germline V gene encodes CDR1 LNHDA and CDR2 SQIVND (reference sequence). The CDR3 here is CASSLATRYEQYF. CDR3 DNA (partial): TGTGCCAGTAGTTTGGCCACCCGCTACGAG. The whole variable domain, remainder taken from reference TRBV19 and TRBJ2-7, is DGGITQSPKYLFRKEGQNVTLSCEQNLNHDAMYWYRQDPGQGLRLIYYSQIVNDFQKGDIAEGYSVSREKKESFPLTVTSAQKNPTAFYLCASSLATRYEQYFGPGTRLTVT.

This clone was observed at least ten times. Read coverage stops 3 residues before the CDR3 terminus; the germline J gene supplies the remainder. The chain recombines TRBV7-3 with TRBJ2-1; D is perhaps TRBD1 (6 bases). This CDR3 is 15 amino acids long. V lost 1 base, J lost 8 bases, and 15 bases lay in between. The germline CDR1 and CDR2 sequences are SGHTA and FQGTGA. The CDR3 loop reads CASSLSGGQSDEQFF. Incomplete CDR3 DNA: TGTGCCAGCAGCTTAAGTGGGGGCCAATCCGATGAG.

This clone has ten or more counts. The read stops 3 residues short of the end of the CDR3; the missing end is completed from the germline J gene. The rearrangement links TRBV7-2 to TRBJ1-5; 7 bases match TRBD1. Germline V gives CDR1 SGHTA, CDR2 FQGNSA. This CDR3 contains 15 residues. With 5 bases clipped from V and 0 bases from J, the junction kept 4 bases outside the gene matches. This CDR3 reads CASSRQGYSNQPQHF. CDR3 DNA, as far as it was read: TGTGCCAGCAGCCGACAGGGATATAGCAATCAGCCC.

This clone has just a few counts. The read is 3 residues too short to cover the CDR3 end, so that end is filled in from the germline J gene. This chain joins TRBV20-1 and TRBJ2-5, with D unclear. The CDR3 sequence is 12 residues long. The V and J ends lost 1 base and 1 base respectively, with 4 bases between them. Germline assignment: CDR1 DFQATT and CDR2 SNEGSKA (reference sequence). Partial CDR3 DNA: TGCAGTGCTAGAGGAGGCCAAGAGACC. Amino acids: CSARGGQET. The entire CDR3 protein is CSARGGQETQYF.

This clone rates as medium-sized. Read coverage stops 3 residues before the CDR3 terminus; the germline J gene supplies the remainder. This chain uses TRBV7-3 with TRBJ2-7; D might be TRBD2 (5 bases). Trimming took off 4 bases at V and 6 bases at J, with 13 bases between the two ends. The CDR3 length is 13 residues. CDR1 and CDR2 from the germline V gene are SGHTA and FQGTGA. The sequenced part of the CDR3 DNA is TGTGCCAGCAGCTGGGGAACTAGTTCCGAG. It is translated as CASSWGTSSE. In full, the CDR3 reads CASSWGTSSEQYF.

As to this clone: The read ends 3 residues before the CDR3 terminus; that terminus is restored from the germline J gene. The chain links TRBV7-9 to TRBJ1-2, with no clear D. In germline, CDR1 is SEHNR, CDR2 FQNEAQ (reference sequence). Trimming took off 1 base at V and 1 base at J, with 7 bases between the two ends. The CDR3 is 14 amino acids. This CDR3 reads CASSLDRVNYGYTF. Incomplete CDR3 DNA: TGTGCCAGCAGCTTAGATCGGGTTAACTATGGC.

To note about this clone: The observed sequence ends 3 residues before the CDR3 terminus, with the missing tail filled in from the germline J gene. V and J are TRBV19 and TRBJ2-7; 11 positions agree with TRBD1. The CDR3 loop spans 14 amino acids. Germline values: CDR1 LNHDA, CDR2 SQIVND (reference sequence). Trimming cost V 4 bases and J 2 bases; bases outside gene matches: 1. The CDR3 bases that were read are TGTGCCAGTAGTACGGGACAGGGGGCCTACGAG. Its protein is CASSTGQGAYE. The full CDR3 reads CASSTGQGAYEQYF.

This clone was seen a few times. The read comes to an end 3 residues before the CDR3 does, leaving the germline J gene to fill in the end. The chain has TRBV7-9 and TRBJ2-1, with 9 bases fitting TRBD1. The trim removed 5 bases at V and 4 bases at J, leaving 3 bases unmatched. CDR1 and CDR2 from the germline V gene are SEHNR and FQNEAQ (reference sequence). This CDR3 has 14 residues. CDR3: CASSPTGGYNEQFF. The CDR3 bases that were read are TGTGCCAGCAGCCCGACAGGGGGTTACAATGAG.

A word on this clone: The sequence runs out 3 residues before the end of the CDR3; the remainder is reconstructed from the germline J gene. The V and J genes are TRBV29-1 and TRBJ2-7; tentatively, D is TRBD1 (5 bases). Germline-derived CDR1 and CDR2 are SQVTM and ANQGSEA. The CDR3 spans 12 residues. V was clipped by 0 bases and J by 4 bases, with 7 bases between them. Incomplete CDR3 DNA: TGCAGCGTTGAAGATCAGGGTTACGAG. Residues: CSVEDQGYE. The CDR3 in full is CSVEDQGYEQYF.

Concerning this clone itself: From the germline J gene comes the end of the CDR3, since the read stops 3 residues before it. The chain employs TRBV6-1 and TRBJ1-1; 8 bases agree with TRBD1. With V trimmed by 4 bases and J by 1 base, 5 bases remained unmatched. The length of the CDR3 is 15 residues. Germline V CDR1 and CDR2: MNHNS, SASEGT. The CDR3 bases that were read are TGTGCCAGCAGTGGCGGGACAGGAGGGAACACTGAA. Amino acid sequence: CASSGGTGGNTE. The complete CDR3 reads CASSGGTGGNTEAFF.

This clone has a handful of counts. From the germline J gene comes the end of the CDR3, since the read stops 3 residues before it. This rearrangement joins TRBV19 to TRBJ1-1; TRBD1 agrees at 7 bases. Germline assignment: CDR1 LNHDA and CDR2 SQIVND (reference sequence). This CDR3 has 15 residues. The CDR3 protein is CASSIDDRATLEAFF. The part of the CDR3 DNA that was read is TGTGCCAGTAGTATTGATGACAGGGCCACACTGGAA.